These T cell receptor beta chains were read from a single sample in a study of cytomegalovirus exposure and HLA in healthy donors. Assay: immunoSEQ multiplex PCR; the TCRdb copy retains only in-frame clones and omits some. The data show more than 75,000 clones, approximately 84% seen once. The specimen sequenced was PBMCs. These TCRs come from a woman in her late teens or twenties in good health and CMV-seropositive. Both conserved end residues are part of each CDR3. The D gene is left open where the match is weak. Size values are once, few and many counts, or a class for expanded clones, and some rows have none.

>TRBJ1-5|-|-|TRBV7-9
TGTTCCAGCAGCTTAGCGTCGGGTTGGCCCCAGCATTTT
CSSSLASGWPQHF
>TRBJ2-7|-|-|TRBV19
TGTGCCAGTAGTATTTTAGTTTCCTACGAGCAGTACTTC
CASSILVSYEQYF
>TRBJ1-6|-|few|TRBV14
TGTGCCAGCAGCGCTCGCTTTGGGGGGAACTGGTCACCCCTCCACTTT
CASSARFGGNWSPLHF
>TRBJ2-7|TRBD1|-|TRBV27
TGTGCCAGCAGTTTGGAAGGGACAGGGTTCTACGAGCAGTACTTC
CASSLEGTGFYEQYF
>TRBJ1-6|TRBD1|-|TRBV7-9
TGTGCCAGCAGCTCGGGACAGCCTAATTCACCCCTCCACTTT
CASSSGQPNSPLHF
>TRBJ2-7|TRBD1|-|TRBV5-1
TGCGCCAGCACTCCGGGACAGGGCGCCTACGAGCAGTACTTC
CASTPGQGAYEQYF
>TRBJ2-5|TRBD1|-|TRBV5-1
TGCGCCAGCAGCTCGACAGGGAGAGAGACCCAGTACTTC
CASSSTGRETQYF
>TRBJ1-1|-|once|TRBV25-1
TGTGCCAGCAGTGAATATTTGTCGGTCCCGGGGGACACTGAAGCTTTCTTT
CASSEYLSVPGDTEAFF
>TRBJ1-1|-|-|TRBV6-4
TGTGCCAGCAGCCTACAGGTGAACACTGAAGCTTTCTTT
CASSLQVNTEAFF
>TRBJ2-7|TRBD2|-|TRBV6-5
TGTGCCAGCAGCCGAAGCGGGGGCTCCTACGAGCAGTACTTC
CASSRSGGSYEQYF
>TRBJ2-2|TRBD2|-|TRBV2
TGTGCCAGCAGTAGGGACTACGCTAACACCGGGGAGCTGTTTTTT
CASSRDYANTGELFF
>TRBJ2-3|TRBD1|-|TRBV14
TGTGCCAGCAGCCAAGTTGCGACAGGGGGCGCAGATACGCAGTATTTT
CASSQVATGGADTQYF
>TRBJ2-7|-|-|TRBV5-6
TGTGCCAGCAGCTTCGGGTCCTACGAGCAGTACTTC
CASSFGSYEQYF
>TRBJ2-7|-|-|TRBV5-1
TGCGCCAGCAGCTTCCGAGGTGGAGATTACGAGCAGTACTTC
CASSFRGGDYEQYF
>TRBJ2-5|TRBD2|-|TRBV2
TGTGCCAGCAGTGAACTTACTAGCGGGGGTCTGGAGACCCAGTACTTC
CASSELTSGGLETQYF
>TRBJ2-4|TRBD1|-|TRBV5-1
TGCGCCAGCAGCACAAACAGGGGTGCCAAAAACATTCAGTACTTC
CASSTNRGAKNIQYF